Following are 9 T cell receptor beta chains from one sample sequenced in a study of cytomegalovirus exposure and HLA in healthy donors. The primer mix had 60 Vbeta and 13 Jbeta primers. Method: immunoSEQ multiplex PCR; TCRdb's copy keeps in-frame clones and lacks some. This sample's clone table lists 65,000 to 85,000 clones. The sequenced sample was PBMCs. These receptors originate from a female donor in good health and CMV-seropositive.

The chain joins TRBV30 to TRBJ2-1, with a weak D call TRBD2 (6 bases). CDR1 is GTSNPN and CDR2 is SVGIG in the germline V gene (reference sequence). Trimming removed 2 bases from V and 4 bases from J, with 12 bases in between. The CDR3 contains 14 residues. The chain's CDR3 is CAWSTASEYNEQFF. The CDR3 nucleotides are TGTGCCTGGAGTACGGCTAGCGAGTACAATGAGCAGTTCTTC.

This chain connects TRBV7-9 to TRBJ1-3, with D unresolved. Germline V gene data show CDR1 as SEHNR and CDR2 as FQNEAQ (reference sequence). This CDR3 contains 16 residues. Trimming left V 5 bases short and J 0 bases short, with 14 bases between. CDR3 DNA sequence: TGTGCCAGCAGCAGCGGGCAGTCCGACTCTGGAAACACCATATATTTT. Translation gives CASSSGQSDSGNTIYF.

V is TRBV6-5 and J is TRBJ1-1, with D possibly being TRBD1 (6 bases). Germline CDR1 MNHEY, CDR2 SVGAGI. The CDR3 is 15 amino acids. Trimming removed 0 bases at V and 10 bases at J, with 18 bases between. The CDR3 nucleotides are TGTGCCAGCAGTTACTCGAAATGGGGGGGCATCGGAGCTTTCTTT. Translation: CASSYSKWGGIGAFF.

The chain joins TRBV5-5 to TRBJ1-2; TRBD1 agrees at 7 bases. Unmatched junction bases numbered 5, after V lost 4 bases and J lost 5 bases. Germline lookup yields CDR1 SGHKS and CDR2 YYEKEE (reference sequence). This CDR3 comprises 13 residues. CDR3 residues: CASSQMTGYGYTF. CDR3 DNA: TGTGCCAGCAGCCAAATGACAGGGTATGGCTACACCTTC.

The chain recombines TRBV7-7 with TRBJ2-3, with 10 bases that match TRBD2. Germline CDR1 SSHAT, CDR2 FNYEAQ (reference sequence). The CDR3 spans 15 residues. V gave up 6 bases and J gave up 0 bases; unmatched junction bases: 3. CDR3 nucleotides: TGTGCCAGCAGTTCTAGCGGGGGTAGCACAGATACGCAGTATTTT. Protein sequence: CASSSSGGSTDTQYF.

The chain combines TRBV10-1 with TRBJ2-5, with 7 positions matching TRBD2. CDR3 length: 15 residues. The V segment lost 6 bases and the J segment 5 bases; nucleotides outside the gene matches: 12. Per the germline V gene, CDR1 is WNHNN and CDR2 is SYGVQD (reference sequence). CDR3 protein: CASSPLGAGVETQYF. The CDR3 bases are TGCGCCAGCAGCCCCTTAGGGGCGGGAGTGGAGACCCAGTACTTC.

The chain carries TRBV29-1 and TRBJ1-1; no clear D gene. The germline V gene encodes CDR1 SQVTM and CDR2 ANQGSEA. V dropped 6 bases and J dropped 4 bases, with 15 bases sitting between them. CDR3 length equals 13 residues. This CDR3 is CSVRPRQITEAFF. In DNA, the CDR3 is TGCAGCGTCAGACCGAGGCAGATCACTGAAGCTTTCTTT.

The chain joins TRBV27 to TRBJ2-5; D may be TRBD2 (6 bases). Per germline, CDR1 MNHEY and CDR2 SMNVEV (reference sequence). This CDR3 has 15 residues. The V end was cut by 4 bases, the J end by 2 bases, with 14 bases between. The CDR3 sequence: CASSYRGWGQETQYF. In nucleotides, the CDR3 is TGTGCCAGCAGTTATCGGGGGTGGGGTCAAGAGACCCAGTACTTC.

Comment on this clone: Its ends do not fully match the called genes, so a read error is possible. The J gene is TRBJ1-4, the V gene TRBV7-2, with TRBD1 as a possible D gene (6 bases). The CDR3 covers 13 residues. In germline, CDR1 is SGHTA, CDR2 FQGNSA. CDR3 in amino acids: CASSLGNGQGTIF. The CDR3 DNA reads TGTGCCAGCAGCTTAGGGAACGGGCAGGGGACTATTTTT.